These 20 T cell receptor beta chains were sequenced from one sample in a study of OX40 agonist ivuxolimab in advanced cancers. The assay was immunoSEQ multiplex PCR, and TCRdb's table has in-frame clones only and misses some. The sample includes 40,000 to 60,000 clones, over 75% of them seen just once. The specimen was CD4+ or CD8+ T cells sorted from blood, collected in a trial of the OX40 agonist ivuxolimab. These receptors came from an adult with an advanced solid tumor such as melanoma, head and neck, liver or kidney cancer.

Here the CDR3 reads CASVNSGAAYEQYF. The CDR3, as DNA: TGTGCCAGCGTCAATTCGGGGGCCGCGTACGAGCAGTACTTC. V gene TRBV28 combines with J gene TRBJ2-7; D tentatively reads TRBD1 or TRBD2 (6 bases each). The CDR3 extends over 14 amino acids. V was pared by 8 bases and J by 4 bases, with 18 bases between. The germline V gene has CDR1 MDHEN and CDR2 SYDVKM.

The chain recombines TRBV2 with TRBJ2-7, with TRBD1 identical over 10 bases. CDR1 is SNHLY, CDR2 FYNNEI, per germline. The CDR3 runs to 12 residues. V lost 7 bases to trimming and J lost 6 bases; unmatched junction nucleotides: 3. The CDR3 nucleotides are TGTGCCAGCACCGACAGGGGGCGCGAGCAGTACTTC. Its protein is CASTDRGREQYF.

The CDR3 bases are TGTGCCAGCAGCTCGAGGACGCTAAACACTGAAGCTTTCTTT. Translating gives CASSSRTLNTEAFF. V and J are TRBV7-2 and TRBJ1-1; D remains unclear. This CDR3 comprises 14 residues. Deletions cut 4 bases from V and 2 bases from J, with 11 bases between. In germline, CDR1 is SGHTA, CDR2 FQGNSA.

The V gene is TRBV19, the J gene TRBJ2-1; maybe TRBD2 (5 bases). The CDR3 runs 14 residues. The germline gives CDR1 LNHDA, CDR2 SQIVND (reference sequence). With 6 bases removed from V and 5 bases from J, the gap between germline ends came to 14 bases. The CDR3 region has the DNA TGTGCCAGTAGCGGTTCGACGGGGAACAATGAGCAGTTCTTC. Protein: CASSGSTGNNEQFF.

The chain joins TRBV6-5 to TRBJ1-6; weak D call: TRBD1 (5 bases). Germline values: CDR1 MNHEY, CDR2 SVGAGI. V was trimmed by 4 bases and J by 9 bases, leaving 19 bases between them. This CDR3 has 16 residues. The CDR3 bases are TGTGCCAGCAGTTCCCTCGGGCCTCTAGGGGTTTCACCCCTCCACTTT. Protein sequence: CASSSLGPLGVSPLHF.

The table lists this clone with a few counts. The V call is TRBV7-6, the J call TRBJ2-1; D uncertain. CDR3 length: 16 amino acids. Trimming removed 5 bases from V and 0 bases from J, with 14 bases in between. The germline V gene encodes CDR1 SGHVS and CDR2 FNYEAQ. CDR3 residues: CASSPPGRSSYNEQFF. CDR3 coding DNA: TGTGCCAGCAGCCCACCCGGGCGGAGCTCCTACAATGAGCAGTTCTTC.

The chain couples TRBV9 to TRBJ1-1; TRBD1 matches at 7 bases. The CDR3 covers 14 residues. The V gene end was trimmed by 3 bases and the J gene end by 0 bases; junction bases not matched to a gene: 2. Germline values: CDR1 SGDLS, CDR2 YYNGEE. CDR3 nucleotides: TGTGCCAGCAGCGACAGGGGCGTGAACACTGAAGCTTTCTTT. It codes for CASSDRGVNTEAFF.

Here the CDR3 reads CASSPRLLGSEKLFF. The CDR3 DNA sequence: TGTGCCAGCAGCCCCCGACTCCTCGGTTCCGAAAAACTGTTTTTT. The chain recombines TRBV14 with TRBJ1-4; D unresolved. V was shortened by 4 bases and J by 8 bases, with 17 bases between the two germline ends. The V gene's germline CDR1 is SGHDN and CDR2 FVKESK. There are 15 residues in the CDR3.

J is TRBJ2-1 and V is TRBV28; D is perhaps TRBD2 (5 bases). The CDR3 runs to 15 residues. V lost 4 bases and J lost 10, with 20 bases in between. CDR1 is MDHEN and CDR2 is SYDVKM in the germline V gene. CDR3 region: CASSSPRTGLVEQFF. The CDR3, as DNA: TGTGCCAGCAGTTCTCCAAGGACTGGGTTGGTGGAGCAGTTCTTC. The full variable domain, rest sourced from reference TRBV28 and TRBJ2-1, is DVKVTQSSRYLVKRTGEKVFLECVQDMDHENMFWYRQDPGLGLRLIYFSYDVKMKEKGDIPEGYSVSREKKERFSLILESASTNQTSMYLCASSSPRTGLVEQFFGPGTRLTVL.

The chain's CDR3 is CASSLGRLSSYNEQFF. CDR3 DNA sequence: TGTGCCAGCAGCTTAGGACGCCTCAGCTCCTACAATGAGCAGTTCTTC. The chain carries TRBV11-3 and TRBJ2-1; unclear D gene. Germline-derived CDR1 and CDR2 are SGHNT and YENEEA. This CDR3 is built from 16 residues. V was pared by 1 base and J by 0 bases, with 10 bases between.

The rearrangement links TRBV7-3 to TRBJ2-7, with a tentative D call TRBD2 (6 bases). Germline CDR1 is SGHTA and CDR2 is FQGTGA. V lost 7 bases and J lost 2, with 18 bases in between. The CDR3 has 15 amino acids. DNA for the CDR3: TGTGCCAGCATACGGGCTAGCGAGACCCCCTACGAGCAGTACTTC. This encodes CASIRASETPYEQYF. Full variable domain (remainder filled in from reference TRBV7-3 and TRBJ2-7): GAGVSQTPSNKVTEKGKYVELRCDPISGHTALYWYRQSLGQGPEFLIYFQGTGAADDSGLPNDRFFAVRPEGSVSTLKIQRTERGDSAVYLCASIRASETPYEQYFGPGTRLTVT.

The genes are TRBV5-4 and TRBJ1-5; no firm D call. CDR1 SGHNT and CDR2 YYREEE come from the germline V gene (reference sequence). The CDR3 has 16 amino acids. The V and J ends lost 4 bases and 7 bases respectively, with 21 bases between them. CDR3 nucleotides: TGTGCCAGCAGCCAAGAGCTGGCACAGCTGGGGCAGCCCCAGCATTTT. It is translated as CASSQELAQLGQPQHF.

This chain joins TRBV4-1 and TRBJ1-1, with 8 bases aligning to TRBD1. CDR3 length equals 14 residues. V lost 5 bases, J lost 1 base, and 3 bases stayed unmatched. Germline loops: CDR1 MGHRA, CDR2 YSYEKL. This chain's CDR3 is CASSYDRGNTEAFF. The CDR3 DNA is TGCGCCAGCAGCTACGACAGGGGGAACACTGAAGCTTTCTTT.

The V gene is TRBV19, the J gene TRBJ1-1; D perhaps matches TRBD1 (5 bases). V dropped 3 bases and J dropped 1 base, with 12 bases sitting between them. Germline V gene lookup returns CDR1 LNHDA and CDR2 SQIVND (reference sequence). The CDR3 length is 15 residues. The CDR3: CASSMIREENTEAFF. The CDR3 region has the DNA TGTGCCAGTAGTATGATCAGGGAGGAGAACACTGAAGCTTTCTTT.

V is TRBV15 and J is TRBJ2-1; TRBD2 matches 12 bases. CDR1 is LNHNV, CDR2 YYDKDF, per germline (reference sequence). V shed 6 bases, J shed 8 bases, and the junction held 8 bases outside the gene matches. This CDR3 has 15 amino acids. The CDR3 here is CATRRTSGDPHEQFF. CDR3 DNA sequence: TGTGCCACCAGAAGGACTAGCGGGGACCCCCATGAGCAGTTCTTC.

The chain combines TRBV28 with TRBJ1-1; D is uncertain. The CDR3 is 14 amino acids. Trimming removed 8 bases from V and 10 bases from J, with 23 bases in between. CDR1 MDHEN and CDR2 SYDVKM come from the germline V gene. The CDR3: CASLVLGGRNGAFF. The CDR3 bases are TGTGCCAGCTTAGTGCTGGGCGGACGGAATGGAGCTTTCTTT. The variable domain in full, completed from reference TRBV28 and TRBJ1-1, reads DVKVTQSSRYLVKRTGEKVFLECVQDMDHENMFWYRQDPGLGLRLIYFSYDVKMKEKGDIPEGYSVSREKKERFSLILESASTNQTSMYLCASLVLGGRNGAFFGQGTRLTVV.

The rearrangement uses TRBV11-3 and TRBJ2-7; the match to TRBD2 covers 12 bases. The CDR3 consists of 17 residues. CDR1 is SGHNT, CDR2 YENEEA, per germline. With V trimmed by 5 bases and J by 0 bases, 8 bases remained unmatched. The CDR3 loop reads CASSPAGTSGHSYEQYF. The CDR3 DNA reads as TGTGCCAGCAGCCCCGCCGGGACTAGCGGGCACTCCTACGAGCAGTACTTC.

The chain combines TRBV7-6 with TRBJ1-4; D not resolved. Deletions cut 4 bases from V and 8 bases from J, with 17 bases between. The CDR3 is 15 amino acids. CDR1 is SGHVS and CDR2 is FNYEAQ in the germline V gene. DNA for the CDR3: TGTGCCAGCAGCTCGGCGGGGATAGGAGGGGAAAAACTGTTTTTT. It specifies CASSSAGIGGEKLFF. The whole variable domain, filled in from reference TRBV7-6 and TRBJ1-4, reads GAGVSQSPRYKVTKRGQDVALRCDPISGHVSLYWYRQALGQGPEFLTYFNYEAQQDKSGLPNDRFSAERPEGSISTLTIQRTEQRDSAMYRCASSSAGIGGEKLFFGSGTQLSVL.

The CDR3 sequence: CAWGGAGDTQYF. The CDR3 coding sequence is TGTGCCTGGGGTGGTGCCGGAGATACGCAGTATTTT. This rearrangement joins TRBV7-2 to TRBJ2-3; D is unresolved. The CDR3 consists of 12 residues. The V gene lost 11 bases and the J gene lost 5 bases, with 14 bases spanning the gap. Germline V gives CDR1 SGHTA, CDR2 FQGNSA.

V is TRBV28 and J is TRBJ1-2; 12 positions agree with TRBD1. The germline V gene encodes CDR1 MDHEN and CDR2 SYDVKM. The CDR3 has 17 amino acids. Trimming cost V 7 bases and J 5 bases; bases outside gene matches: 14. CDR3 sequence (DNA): TGTGCCAGCACCGTCCCGGGACAGGGGGCGAGGGGTTATGGCTACACCTTC. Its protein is CASTVPGQGARGYGYTF.